This entry is about one T cell receptor (beta chain). Its antigen is as yet unknown. The sample belongs to a study of vaccination and CD4 T cells after COVID-19. The Oncomine TCR Beta short-read assay was applied to DNA of cultured CD4+ T cells. TCRdb processed the PCR reads anew with MiXCR; each CDR3 protein has one entry. The sample comprises about 14,000 distinct CDR3 sequences, 20% to 25% of which are singletons, and 13% to 15% rests with the top ten. Treatment of the sample: roughly 10-day PBMC culture with coronavirus spike peptide pools or control peptides (ViraFEST assay). Half the medium was exchanged for fresh IL-2 medium on days 3 and 7. Trimming cost V 7 bases and J 1 base, with 21 bases left between them. This CDR3 contains 17 residues. Germline loops: CDR1 SNHLY, CDR2 FYNNEI. General study results and limits: Within convalescent individuals, 304 out of 307 vaccine-specific clones proved to be spike mono-reactive. Median reactive clonotypes, those recognizing SARS-CoV-2, rose from approximately 23 to 38, not significantly.

J is TRBJ2-3 and V is TRBV2; tentatively, D is TRBD1 or TRBD2 (5 bases each). The sample consisted of cultured CD4+ T cells from blood. The sequence was collected from a human donor with COVID-19. The CDR3 reads CASTPGGSHDGTDTQYF. The CDR3 DNA reads TGTGCCAGCACTCCTGGGGGTTCACACGACGGCACAGATACGCAGTATTTT.